The 26 T cell receptor beta chains in this list originate from one sample, sequenced in a study of blood T cell repertoires in COVID-19. The protocol was immunoSEQ multiplex PCR, while the TCRdb copy is restricted to in-frame clones and leaves out a portion. The sample comprises about 140,000 clones, around nine tenths of which are singletons, and under 12% rests with the top ten. The specimen was peripheral blood. Source of these receptors: a man aged 55 to 69 with active or convalescent COVID-19.

This rearrangement joins TRBV30 to TRBJ1-4; tentatively, D is TRBD1 (5 bases). The CDR3 is 13 residues long. Germline V gene data show CDR1 as GTSNPN and CDR2 as SVGIG (reference sequence). CDR3 protein: CAIDRATNEKLFF. The CDR3 DNA reads as TGTGCAATAGACAGAGCAACTAATGAAAAACTGTTTTTT. The full variable domain, with the rest looked up from reference TRBV30 and TRBJ1-4, is SQTIHQWPATLVQPVGSPLSLECTVEGTSNPNLYWYRQAAGRGLQLLFYSVGIGQISSEVPQNLSASRPQDRQFILSSKKLLLSDSGFYLCAIDRATNEKLFFGSGTQLSVL.

This clone was seen more than once but under ten times. The chain has TRBV6-1 and TRBJ2-3; 11 bases match TRBD2. The CDR3 runs to 16 residues. Germline V gene lookup returns CDR1 MNHNS and CDR2 SASEGT. Losses at the gene ends were 5 bases for V and 3 bases for J; bases not matched to a gene: 7. This chain's CDR3 is CASSKGWTSGTDTQYF. The CDR3, as DNA: TGTGCCAGCAGTAAAGGTTGGACTAGCGGGACAGATACGCAGTATTTT.

The rearrangement joins TRBV27 to TRBJ2-1; D is possibly TRBD2 (6 bases). V was clipped by 6 bases and J by 4 bases, with 10 bases between them. CDR1 and CDR2 (germline): MNHEY, SMNVEV (reference sequence). This CDR3 is built from 13 residues. CDR3 amino acids: CASRPGTYNEQFF. CDR3 bases: TGTGCCAGCAGGCCCGGGACTTACAATGAGCAGTTCTTC.

V is TRBV19 and J is TRBJ2-1; TRBD2 matches 7 bases. This CDR3 has 17 residues. V trimming: 3 bases; J trimming: 0 bases; junction bases outside the gene matches: 8. Germline CDR1 reads LNHDA; CDR2 reads SQIVND (reference sequence). The CDR3 region has the DNA TGTGCCAGTAGTATTTTAGGCGGGAGTCTCTCCTACAATGAGCAGTTCTTC. It is translated as CASSILGGSLSYNEQFF.

This clone was detected only once. The chain couples TRBV19 to TRBJ2-2; D is perhaps TRBD2 (6 bases). The germline V and J ends were trimmed by 4 bases and 5 bases, with 14 bases remaining between them. The CDR3 runs to 15 residues. Germline CDR1 and CDR2: LNHDA and SQIVND (reference sequence). CDR3: CASSNLGGGTGELFF. In nucleotides, the CDR3 is TGTGCCAGTAGTAATTTAGGAGGAGGGACCGGGGAGCTGTTTTTT.

This clone was observed a single time. CDR3 nucleotides: TGTGCCAGCAGCTTGGGGGGACTAGCGGCTGGCTACGAGCAGTACTTC. Protein sequence: CASSLGGLAAGYEQYF. J is TRBJ2-7 and V is TRBV5-8, with 11 bases fitting TRBD2. V dropped 0 bases and J dropped 3; count of bases not matched to a gene: 5. The length of the CDR3 is 16 residues. Germline assignment: CDR1 SGHTS and CDR2 YDEGEE.

V and J are TRBV2 and TRBJ2-3; 7 bases agree with TRBD2. Germline values: CDR1 SNHLY, CDR2 FYNNEI. The CDR3 runs to 15 residues. The ends lost 3 bases at V and 2 bases at J; junction bases unmatched: 5. In nucleotides, the CDR3 is TGTGCCAGCAGTGATTGGGGGGGACCCACAGATACGCAGTATTTT. Its translation: CASSDWGGPTDTQYF.

The chain links TRBV27 to TRBJ1-3; 8 bases map to TRBD1. The trim removed 4 bases at V and 3 bases at J, leaving 5 bases unmatched. Germline V gives CDR1 MNHEY, CDR2 SMNVEV (reference sequence). CDR3 size: 15 residues. The DNA of the CDR3 is TGTGCCAGCAGTTCCATTGGGACAGGTGGAAACACCATATATTTT. Translating gives CASSSIGTGGNTIYF.

The V gene is TRBV19, the J gene TRBJ1-1; D unresolved. The CDR3 has 12 amino acids. Between the trimmed V and J ends, which lost 2 bases and 6 bases, there was a span of 7 bases. Germline V lookup: CDR1 LNHDA, CDR2 SQIVND (reference sequence). CDR3 coding DNA: TGTGCCAGTAGTATACCCCGTTCTGAAGCTTTCTTT. Translating it yields CASSIPRSEAFF.

In its sample, this clone was seen once. The chain combines TRBV3-1 (or the pseudogene TRBV3-2) with TRBJ1-2; no firm D call. The V gene lost 0 bases and the J gene lost 5 bases, with 7 bases spanning the gap. This CDR3 is built from 13 residues. The germline CDR1 and CDR2 sequences are LGHDT and YNNKEL (reference sequence). As DNA, the CDR3 is TGTGCCAGCAGCCAAGAGGGAGGTTATGGCTACACCTTC. Translation gives CASSQEGGYGYTF.

V gene TRBV18 combines with J gene TRBJ2-5; 9 bases match TRBD1. J lost 5 bases, V lost 4 bases, and 5 bases had no gene match. The V gene's germline CDR1 is KGHSH and CDR2 LQKENI. This CDR3 is 14 amino acids long. CDR3 sequence: CASSLETGGETQYF. Written as DNA, the CDR3 is TGTGCCAGCTCACTGGAGACAGGGGGGGAGACCCAGTACTTC.

This clone was seen more than once but under ten times. The chain links TRBV6-6 to TRBJ1-4; D is ambiguous. In germline, CDR1 is MNHNY, CDR2 SVGAGI (reference sequence). The CDR3 totals 15 residues. V was trimmed by 8 bases and J by 0 bases, leaving 13 bases between them. CDR3 in amino acids: CASRRGQATNEKLFF. CDR3 nucleotide sequence: TGTGCCAGCCGCCGAGGGCAGGCAACTAATGAAAAACTGTTTTTT.

This rearrangement joins TRBV4-1 to TRBJ1-6; 7 bases align to TRBD1. The V and J ends lost 0 bases and 7 bases, in that order; junction bases with no gene match: 6. CDR1 and CDR2 from the germline V gene are MGHRA and YSYEKL. The CDR3 extends over 16 amino acids. This chain's CDR3 is CASSQETGVYNSPLHF. The CDR3 DNA is TGCGCCAGCAGCCAAGAAACAGGGGTTTACAATTCACCCCTCCACTTT.

The chain uses TRBV18 and TRBJ2-5, with D tentatively TRBD2 (6 bases). The CDR3 sequence is 14 residues long. Germline assignment: CDR1 KGHSH and CDR2 LQKENI. The V gene lost 3 bases and the J gene lost 2 bases, with 10 bases spanning the gap. The CDR3 sequence: CASSPMAGQETQYF. The DNA of the CDR3 is TGTGCCAGCTCACCGATGGCGGGGCAAGAGACCCAGTACTTC.

This chain joins TRBV18 and TRBJ1-5, with 8 bases identical to TRBD1. The length of the CDR3 is 14 residues. With 6 bases clipped from V and 3 bases from J, the junction kept 4 bases outside the gene matches. Germline V gene data show CDR1 as KGHSH and CDR2 as LQKENI. The CDR3 region is CASSGTGNNQPQHF. CDR3 in DNA: TGTGCCAGCTCCGGGACAGGAAACAATCAGCCCCAGCATTTT.

This chain connects TRBV21-1 to TRBJ1-4; TRBD1 reflects the table's D call only, with no check against the DNA. TRBV21-1 is reported as a pseudogene. The CDR3 totals 15 residues. Here the CDR3 reads CASSTRRTTNEKLFF. CDR3 in DNA: TGTGCCAGCAGCACTCGCAGAACGACTAATGAAAAACTGTTTTTT.

V is TRBV28 and J is TRBJ2-1; D may be TRBD2 (5 bases). This CDR3 region has 17 residues. V gave up 1 base and J gave up 10 bases, with 23 bases separating them. Germline V lookup: CDR1 MDHEN, CDR2 SYDVKM. CDR3 amino acids: CASSLLNPTRTQWEQFF. As DNA, the CDR3 is TGTGCCAGCAGTTTATTAAACCCCACCCGGACTCAATGGGAGCAGTTCTTC.

J is TRBJ1-1 and V is TRBV28; 7 bases fit TRBD1. The germline CDR1 and CDR2 sequences are MDHEN and SYDVKM. Trimming at V came to 5 bases and at J to 0 bases, leaving 3 bases not matched to a gene. This CDR3 has 14 residues. CDR3 amino acids: CASSIGGMNTEAFF. The CDR3 DNA follows: TGTGCCAGCAGTATAGGGGGCATGAACACTGAAGCTTTCTTT.

J is TRBJ2-7 and V is TRBV27, with a tentative D call TRBD2 (6 bases). This CDR3 comprises 14 residues. Per germline, CDR1 MNHEY and CDR2 SMNVEV (reference sequence). The V end was cut by 2 bases, the J end by 5 bases, with 13 bases between. The CDR3 sequence: CASSLNRLANEQYF. The CDR3 nucleotides read TGTGCCAGCAGTTTAAATCGGCTAGCGAACGAGCAGTACTTC.

This clone was counted ten times or more. The chain joins TRBV29-1 to TRBJ2-7; D may be TRBD2 (6 bases). The V gene lost 0 bases and the J gene lost 7 bases, with 10 bases spanning the gap. CDR3 length: 12 residues. Per the germline V gene, CDR1 is SQVTM and CDR2 is ANQGSEA. DNA for the CDR3: TGCAGCGTTGAAGATGCGGGATGGGAGCAGTACTTC. Translation: CSVEDAGWEQYF.

This chain links TRBV28 with TRBJ2-7; possible D gene TRBD2, 6 bases. The CDR3 has 12 amino acids. Trimming removed 2 bases from V and 6 bases from J, with 8 bases in between. In germline, CDR1 is MDHEN, CDR2 SYDVKM. The chain's CDR3 is CASSLRGGEQYF. The CDR3, as DNA: TGTGCCAGCAGTTTAAGGGGAGGCGAGCAGTACTTC.

The V call is TRBV5-4, the J call TRBJ1-1, with a weak D call TRBD1 (6 bases). CDR1 and CDR2 (germline): SGHNT, YYREEE (reference sequence). The CDR3 totals 16 residues. V lost 0 bases and J 1 base, leaving 13 bases between the germline ends. CDR3 nucleotides: TGTGCCAGCAGCTTGGAACAGGGTAGGAGGAACACTGAAGCTTTCTTT. Protein product: CASSLEQGRRNTEAFF.

The CDR3: CASSRETGLNEKLFF. The CDR3 DNA is TGTGCCAGCAGCCGAGAGACAGGCCTTAATGAAAAACTGTTTTTT. The chain couples TRBV7-9 to TRBJ1-4, with a possible D match to TRBD1 (6 bases). This CDR3 comprises 15 residues. The germline V and J ends were trimmed by 5 bases and 4 bases, with 14 bases remaining between them. Looked up from germline, CDR1 is SEHNR and CDR2 is FQNEAQ (reference sequence). Based on the CDR3 plus reference TRBV7-9 and TRBJ1-4, the full variable domain is DTGVSQNPRHKITKRGQNVTFRCDPISEHNRLYWYRQTLGQGPEFLTYFQNEAQLEKSRLLSDRFSAERPKGSFSTLEIQRTEQGDSAMYLCASSRETGLNEKLFFGSGTQLSVL.

The chain uses TRBV4-1 and TRBJ1-1, with unresolved D. Between the trimmed V and J ends, which lost 2 bases and 7 bases, there was a span of 17 bases. The CDR3 extends over 15 amino acids. In germline, CDR1 is MGHRA, CDR2 YSYEKL. As DNA, the CDR3 is TGCGCCAGCAGCCAAAAACCGTGGGCGCCCCATGAAGCTTTCTTT. Its protein is CASSQKPWAPHEAFF.

The rearrangement links TRBV11-3 to TRBJ2-3, with 11 bases identical to TRBD2. This CDR3 has 16 amino acids. CDR1 SGHNT and CDR2 YENEEA come from the germline V gene. Trimming took 1 base from V and 5 from J; bases not matched to a gene: 5. The CDR3 reads CASSLGLAGGIDTQYF. The CDR3 coding sequence is TGTGCCAGCAGCTTAGGCCTAGCGGGAGGCATAGATACGCAGTATTTT.

The chain has TRBV28 and TRBJ2-7; 7 bases agree with TRBD1. J gave up 6 bases and V 4 bases, and 3 bases lay outside the gene matches. The CDR3 has 12 amino acids. Germline-derived CDR1 and CDR2 are MDHEN and SYDVKM. The CDR3: CASSYRGREQYF. In DNA form, the CDR3 reads TGTGCCAGCAGTTACAGGGGACGCGAGCAGTACTTC.